The present T cell receptor (beta chain) was sequenced within a study of blood T cells in healthy people across ages. Study-level findings and limits: Comparison with aged donors showed that long-lived donors had more naive CD4+ cells and higher diversity.

Germline lookup yields CDR1 SSHAT and CDR2 FNYEAQ (reference sequence). The CDR3 runs 13 residues. This clonotype was counted only a few times. Antigen specificity is unknown. One end of the junction varies from germline; a read error may be responsible. Through a sample-barcoded 5' primer and a J-beta primer mix, a second PCR was run for roughly 7 to 11 cycles. One entry per CDR3 protein, called by TCRdb with MiXCR from the 5' RACE reads. The sample shows over a million distinct CDR3 sequences, almost 60% of them seen only once. Sequenced: blood. The clonotype originates from a man aged 18 to 29 in good health. The chain links TRBV7-7 to TRBJ2-1; 7 bases are a match to TRBD2. The CDR3 nucleotides read TGTGCTAGCAGCCCCCGTTGGGGGGGTGAGCAGTTCTTT. This codes for CASSPRWGGEQFF.